Presented here are 4 T cell receptor beta chains from one specimen sequenced in a study of cytomegalovirus exposure and HLA in healthy donors. TCRdb's table, derived via immunoSEQ multiplex PCR, lists solely in-frame clones and lacks some. Altogether 200,000 or so clones are present, roughly 84% being singletons, with the ten largest covering under 15%. Source material: PBMCs. Every receptor here comes from a woman in her 30s in good health and CMV-seropositive.

The chain employs TRBV2 and TRBJ2-1; weak D call: TRBD2 (5 bases). The V and J ends lost 8 bases and 12 bases respectively, with 20 bases between them. The CDR3 runs to 13 residues. Per germline, CDR1 SNHLY and CDR2 FYNNEI. CDR3 residues: CASQPTSGSGQFF. The CDR3 nucleotides are TGTGCCAGCCAACCTACCTCGGGATCAGGGCAGTTCTTC. Filled out from reference TRBV2 and TRBJ2-1, the complete variable domain reads EPEVTQTPSHQVTQMGQEVILRCVPISNHLYFYWYRQILGQKVEFLVSFYNNEISEKSEIFDDQFSVERPDGSNFTLKIRSTKLEDSAMYFCASQPTSGSGQFFGPGTRLTVL.

This rearrangement joins TRBV29-1 to TRBJ1-1, with D possibly TRBD1 on 5 matching bases. V shed 1 base and J shed 0 bases, with 9 bases lying between them. Germline assignment: CDR1 SQVTM and CDR2 ANQGSEA. The CDR3 spans 14 residues. CDR3 nucleotide sequence: TGCAGCGTTGAAGCAACAGGAGTGAACACTGAAGCTTTCTTT. The encoded protein is CSVEATGVNTEAFF.

V and J are TRBV7-9 and TRBJ1-5, with 7 bases aligning to TRBD1. Per the germline V gene, CDR1 is SEHNR and CDR2 is FQNEAQ (reference sequence). The CDR3 is made up of 15 amino acids. V trimming: 5 bases; J trimming: 4 bases; junction bases outside the gene matches: 8. The CDR3 DNA reads as TGTGCCAGCAGCCAGCAGGGGGGCCTGAATCAGCCCCAGCATTTT. It yields the protein CASSQQGGLNQPQHF.

J is TRBJ1-5 and V is TRBV27; D may be TRBD1 (6 bases). Germline values: CDR1 MNHEY, CDR2 SMNVEV (reference sequence). The CDR3 is 16 amino acids. V was pared by 4 bases and J by 0 bases, with 13 bases between. The CDR3 DNA reads as TGTGCCAGCAGTTCGAGGGGCAGGGGTAGCAATCAGCCCCAGCATTTT. The encoded protein is CASSSRGRGSNQPQHF.